These 30 T cell receptor beta chains were sequenced from one sample in a study of cytomegalovirus exposure and HLA in healthy donors. The PCR contained 60 Vbeta and 13 Jbeta primers. TCRdb's table, derived via immunoSEQ multiplex PCR, lists solely in-frame clones and lacks some. Here the sample spans about 130,000 clones, less than 80% being singletons. The sequenced sample was PBMCs. These receptor sequences come from a middle-aged man in good health and CMV-seropositive.

In this sample, this clone turned up a few times. The chain is built from TRBV11-2 and TRBJ2-5, with 7 nucleotides matching TRBD2. Germline V gene data show CDR1 as SGHAT and CDR2 as FQNNGV. With V trimmed by 1 base and J by 4 bases, 6 bases remained unmatched. This CDR3 is built from 15 residues. In nucleotides, the CDR3 is TGTGCCAGCAGCTTAGCGGGGGGATCGGGAGAGACCCAGTACTTC. Protein sequence: CASSLAGGSGETQYF. The variable domain in full, completed from reference TRBV11-2 and TRBJ2-5, reads EAGVAQSPRYKIIEKRQSVAFWCNPISGHATLYWYQQILGQGPKLLIQFQNNGVVDDSQLPKDRFSAERLKGVDSTLKIQPAKLEDSAVYLCASSLAGGSGETQYFGPGTRLLVL.

The V and J genes are TRBV5-1 and TRBJ1-2; 8 bases are a match to TRBD1. This CDR3 spans 14 amino acids. CDR1 is SGHRS and CDR2 is YFSETQ in the germline V gene. V shed 3 bases and J 7 bases; nucleotides not matched to a gene: 8. This CDR3 is CASSSGQANGGYTF. The CDR3 DNA follows: TGCGCCAGCAGCTCGGGACAGGCCAACGGTGGCTACACCTTC.

The chain is built from TRBV18 and TRBJ2-2; D is undetermined. V was cut by 3 bases and J by 0 bases, with 11 bases left in between. In germline, CDR1 is KGHSH, CDR2 LQKENI. The CDR3 totals 16 residues. The CDR3: CASSPLKLANTGELFF. DNA of the CDR3: TGTGCCAGCTCACCCCTCAAACTCGCGAACACCGGGGAGCTGTTTTTT.

About this clone itself: One end of the junction fails to match germline, which may point to a read error. The chain couples TRBV30 to TRBJ1-2; 8 bases line up with TRBD1. The CDR3 has 11 residues. Germline CDR1 GTSNPN, CDR2 SVGIG (reference sequence). The CDR3 here is CAWTTGQGCHF. The CDR3 bases are TGTGCCTGGACCACCGGACAGGGATGTCACTTC.

This chain connects TRBV5-6 to TRBJ2-1, with TRBD2 as a possible D gene (6 bases). The germline gives CDR1 SGHDT, CDR2 YYEEEE. The CDR3 sequence is 15 residues long. The V end lost 2 bases, the J end lost 4 bases, and 13 bases lay between the germline ends. CDR3 protein: CASSFMAAGYNEQFF. The CDR3 bases are TGTGCCAGCAGCTTTATGGCGGCGGGGTACAATGAGCAGTTCTTC.

V usage is TRBV11-3 and J usage is TRBJ1-1; 9 positions agree with TRBD1. CDR3 length: 15 residues. Trimming removed 5 bases from V and 1 base from J; junction bases left unmatched: 5. Looked up from germline, CDR1 is SGHNT and CDR2 is YENEEA. The CDR3 DNA is TGTGCCAGCAGCCCTCGGGACAGGGCGAACACTGAAGCTTTCTTT. Its protein product is CASSPRDRANTEAFF.

J is TRBJ2-7 and V is TRBV13, with 7 positions matching TRBD1. Trimming at V came to 6 bases and at J to 8 bases, leaving 16 bases not matched to a gene. CDR3 length equals 15 residues. Germline CDR1 and CDR2: PRHDT and FYEKMQ (reference sequence). CDR3 coding DNA: TGTGCCAGCAGACCTCCCGGGACAGAGTTTGTTCAGCAGTACTTC. Translation: CASRPPGTEFVQQYF. Using reference TRBV13 and TRBJ2-7 for the parts outside the CDR3, the full variable domain is AAGVIQSPRHLIKEKRETATLKCYPIPRHDTVYWYQQGPGQDPQFLISFYEKMQSDKGSIPDRFSAQQFSDYHSELNMSSLELGDSALYFCASRPPGTEFVQQYFGPGTRLTVT.

This rearrangement joins TRBV5-6 to TRBJ1-2, with D possibly being TRBD1 (5 bases). CDR1 is SGHDT, CDR2 YYEEEE, per germline. This CDR3 spans 12 amino acids. V shed 4 bases and J shed 3 bases, with 7 bases lying between them. CDR3 in DNA: TGTGCCAGCAGCAGGGGTCACTATGGCTACACCTTC. As protein: CASSRGHYGYTF.

The V and J genes are TRBV28 and TRBJ1-5; 8 bases align to TRBD1. This CDR3 comprises 17 residues. CDR1 and CDR2 from the germline V gene are MDHEN and SYDVKM. V trimming: 3 bases; J trimming: 6 bases; junction bases outside the gene matches: 13. The CDR3 nucleotides read TGTGCCAGCAGTTTCCCCGACGGACAGGGAGGACGTCAGCCCCAGCATTTT. It translates to CASSFPDGQGGRQPQHF.

The rearrangement joins TRBV27 to TRBJ1-1; tentatively, D is TRBD1 (5 bases). The V gene's germline CDR1 is MNHEY and CDR2 SMNVEV (reference sequence). The CDR3 has 13 residues. The V gene lost 8 bases and the J gene lost 5 bases, with 15 bases spanning the gap. The CDR3 loop is CASCQGWKTEAFF. CDR3 coding DNA: TGTGCCAGCTGTCAGGGTTGGAAGACTGAAGCTTTCTTT.

This chain uses TRBV7-2 with TRBJ2-5, with TRBD1 as a possible D gene (5 bases). Deletions cut 4 bases from V and 4 bases from J, with 16 bases between. This CDR3 contains 15 residues. Germline V gene data show CDR1 as SGHTA and CDR2 as FQGNSA. The CDR3 region has the DNA TGTGCCAGCAGCTCCAGATTGGGAAGGGGAGAGACCCAGTACTTC. Protein: CASSSRLGRGETQYF.

The genes are TRBV10-3 and TRBJ1-2; D is unresolved. Trimming shortened V by 0 bases and J by 8 bases, and 10 bases separated the two germline ends. Germline CDR1 is ENHRY and CDR2 is SYGVKD. The CDR3 is 13 residues long. The CDR3 DNA is TGTGCCATCAGTGAGTCACCCCCGAGGGGCTACACCTTC. It is translated as CAISESPPRGYTF.

V usage is TRBV6-4 and J usage is TRBJ2-7, with D possibly TRBD2 on 5 matching bases. Germline-derived CDR1 and CDR2 are MRHNA and SNTAGT. The CDR3 extends over 13 amino acids. V was cut by 6 bases and J by 7 bases, with 16 bases left in between. CDR3 region: CASSSTLTGEQYF. For the CDR3, the DNA is TGTGCCAGCAGCTCAACTCTTACGGGGGAGCAGTACTTC.

The chain has TRBV5-4 and TRBJ2-1, with TRBD1 identical over 8 bases. V was clipped by 4 bases and J by 9 bases; unmatched bases: 15. Looked up from germline, CDR1 is SGHNT and CDR2 is YYREEE (reference sequence). The CDR3 loop spans 16 amino acids. Here the CDR3 reads CASSQTATGVQGEQFF. The CDR3 DNA is TGTGCCAGCAGCCAGACCGCGACAGGGGTCCAGGGTGAGCAGTTCTTC.

For this clone: Additional DNA sequences in this sample encode the identical CDR3. J is TRBJ2-1 and V is TRBV7-9; 9 bases match TRBD1. The length of the CDR3 is 15 residues. Germline values: CDR1 SEHNR, CDR2 FQNEAQ (reference sequence). Trimming took 1 base from V and 4 from J; bases not matched to a gene: 2. The CDR3 spells CASSLEGQGYNEQFF. In DNA form, the CDR3 reads TGTGCCAGCAGCTTAGAGGGACAGGGTTACAATGAGCAGTTCTTC.

This chain uses TRBV6-1 with TRBJ1-5, with D perhaps TRBD1 (6 bases). V was shortened by 2 bases and J by 4 bases, with 9 bases between the two germline ends. The germline gives CDR1 MNHNS, CDR2 SASEGT. This CDR3 is 14 amino acids long. CDR3 nucleotide sequence: TGTGCCAGCAGTGAAACAGGGCGGAATCAGCCCCAGCATTTT. It encodes CASSETGRNQPQHF.

This clone was recorded a few times. This chain joins TRBV5-1 and TRBJ2-5; 7 nucleotides line up with TRBD1. The CDR3 has 15 amino acids. J gave up 7 bases and V 0 bases, and 9 bases lay outside the gene matches. Germline V gives CDR1 SGHRS, CDR2 YFSETQ. The CDR3: CASSLAQTGTATQYF. The CDR3 bases are TGCGCCAGCAGCTTGGCCCAGACAGGGACCGCGACCCAGTACTTC.

This chain links TRBV28 with TRBJ2-7, with a tentative D call TRBD1 (6 bases). Germline CDR1 reads MDHEN; CDR2 reads SYDVKM. Trimming shortened V by 6 bases and J by 3 bases, and 9 bases separated the two germline ends. This CDR3 has 12 residues. The CDR3 here is CASSRDNYEQYF. CDR3 nucleotides: TGTGCCAGCAGCCGGGACAACTACGAGCAGTACTTC. Using reference TRBV28 and TRBJ2-7 for the parts outside the CDR3, the full variable domain is DVKVTQSSRYLVKRTGEKVFLECVQDMDHENMFWYRQDPGLGLRLIYFSYDVKMKEKGDIPEGYSVSREKKERFSLILESASTNQTSMYLCASSRDNYEQYFGPGTRLTVT.

This chain joins TRBV6-5 and TRBJ1-5; perhaps TRBD1 as D (6 bases). Trimming left V 5 bases short and J 7 bases short, with 15 bases between. Germline V lookup: CDR1 MNHEY, CDR2 SVGAGI. The CDR3 runs 14 residues. The DNA for the CDR3 is TGTGCCAGCAGTCCCCCACAGGGCGGCCAGCCCCAGCATTTT. It translates to CASSPPQGGQPQHF.

The rearrangement joins TRBV29-1 to TRBJ2-5; D ambiguous. Near its end, the DNA agrees better with TRBJ2-7, so the J call may be wrong. This CDR3 comprises 13 residues. Germline V gene data show CDR1 as SQVTM and CDR2 as ANQGSEA. CDR3 DNA: TGCAGCGTCGCGACACCGAGCTCCTACGAGCAGTACTTC. This encodes CSVATPSSYEQYF.

In this sample, this clone turned up once. The chain links TRBV5-1 to TRBJ2-7, with 8 bases lining up with TRBD1. The CDR3 runs to 14 residues. Per the germline V gene, CDR1 is SGHRS and CDR2 is YFSETQ. V lost 6 bases to trimming and J lost 3 bases; unmatched junction nucleotides: 8. This chain's CDR3 is CASTLGTGLYEQYF. DNA of the CDR3: TGCGCCAGCACCCTAGGGACAGGTCTCTACGAGCAGTACTTC.

The chain links TRBV11-3 to TRBJ1-5; D uncertain. Germline V gene lookup returns CDR1 SGHNT and CDR2 YENEEA. The length of the CDR3 is 13 residues. The CDR3 sequence: CGPDNHSNQPQHF. The CDR3 nucleotides are TGTGGGCCTGACAACCATAGCAATCAGCCCCAGCATTTT.

The rearrangement joins TRBV6-1 to TRBJ2-7; 7 bases are shared with TRBD1. Germline assignment: CDR1 MNHNS and CDR2 SASEGT. The CDR3 spans 14 residues. Unmatched junction bases numbered 5, after V lost 3 bases and J lost 3 bases. The CDR3 spells CASSDQGVSYEQYF. The CDR3, as DNA: TGTGCCAGCAGTGACCAGGGGGTTAGCTACGAGCAGTACTTC.

The chain recombines TRBV27 with TRBJ2-7; 10 bases are a match to TRBD2. V was pared by 5 bases and J by 0 bases, with 13 bases of the junction left unmatched. Germline V gene data show CDR1 as MNHEY and CDR2 as SMNVEV (reference sequence). The CDR3 spans 18 residues. The CDR3 protein is CASSRVGLSGRDSYEQYF. As DNA, the CDR3 is TGTGCCAGCAGTCGTGTAGGCCTCAGCGGGAGGGACTCCTACGAGCAGTACTTC.

The CDR3 is CSVAPGGLTDTQYF. The CDR3 nucleotides are TGCAGCGTGGCCCCGGGGGGTCTCACAGATACGCAGTATTTT. The chain recombines TRBV29-1 with TRBJ2-3; 7 bases map to TRBD2. V shed 6 bases and J 2 bases; nucleotides not matched to a gene: 8. Germline assignment: CDR1 SQVTM and CDR2 ANQGSEA. The CDR3 sequence is 14 residues long.

The J gene is TRBJ2-1, the V gene TRBV9, with TRBD2 identical over 8 bases. The germline CDR1 and CDR2 sequences are SGDLS and YYNGEE. Trimming removed 0 bases from V and 6 bases from J; junction bases left unmatched: 5. The CDR3 is 15 residues long. CDR3 in amino acids: CASSVVAGGPNEQFF. The CDR3 bases are TGTGCCAGCAGCGTAGTCGCGGGAGGCCCCAATGAGCAGTTCTTC.

The gene calls are TRBV11-2 and TRBJ2-7; a possible D gene is TRBD2 (6 bases). Trimming removed 1 base at V and 3 bases at J, with 13 bases between. The CDR3 length is 15 residues. CDR1 and CDR2 (germline): SGHAT, FQNNGV. The CDR3 DNA follows: TGTGCCAGCAGCTTAGCGGGAGAACCGAACTACGAGCAGTACTTC. It yields the protein CASSLAGEPNYEQYF.

This chain uses TRBV5-8 with TRBJ1-5; D remains unclear. Germline V lookup: CDR1 SGHTS, CDR2 YDEGEE. Between the trimmed V and J ends, which lost 4 bases and 6 bases, there was a span of 20 bases. The CDR3 consists of 16 residues. The CDR3 loop reads CASSPIPGIVGQPQHF. CDR3 nucleotide sequence: TGTGCCAGCAGCCCAATCCCGGGGATCGTAGGTCAGCCCCAGCATTTT.

The chain employs TRBV11-2 and TRBJ2-7; weak D call: TRBD2 (6 bases). The CDR3 length is 15 residues. From germline, CDR1 is SGHAT and CDR2 FQNNGV. The V end was cut by 1 base, the J end by 2 bases, with 12 bases between. CDR3 amino acids: CASSLGVGGPYEQYF. As DNA, the CDR3 is TGTGCCAGCAGCTTAGGAGTCGGGGGACCCTACGAGCAGTACTTC.

The V call is TRBV18, the J call TRBJ2-1; D is possibly TRBD2 (5 bases). Germline CDR1 is KGHSH and CDR2 is LQKENI. With 2 bases removed from V and 6 bases from J, the gap between germline ends came to 14 bases. The CDR3 is 15 residues long. CDR3 loop: CASSPTQTEGNEQFF. In nucleotides, the CDR3 is TGTGCCAGCTCACCAACCCAAACTGAGGGCAATGAGCAGTTCTTC.